This entry lists 27 T cell receptor beta chains sequenced from one sample in a study of blood T cell repertoires in COVID-19. TCRdb keeps only in-frame clones here, not all; method: immunoSEQ multiplex PCR. The data show roughly 99,000 clones, with 80% to 85% seen just once and around 4.4% held by the top ten. Sequencing was done on a sample of peripheral blood. The receptors stem from a human donor in a cohort sampled during active COVID-19.

The chain couples TRBV10-2 to TRBJ1-1; D unclear. The CDR3 covers 13 residues. Germline V gene lookup returns CDR1 WSHSY and CDR2 SAAADI. With 4 bases removed from V and 0 bases from J, the gap between germline ends came to 6 bases. This chain's CDR3 is CASSGEMNTEAFF. CDR3 nucleotide sequence: TGCGCCAGCAGTGGAGAAATGAACACTGAAGCTTTCTTT.

The chain uses TRBV7-5 and TRBJ2-7; TRBD1 reflects the table's D call only, with no check against the DNA. TRBV7-5 is a pseudogene segment. The CDR3 spans 15 residues. The CDR3 protein is CVRSLACQGSYEQYV. In DNA, the CDR3 is TGTGTCAGAAGCTTAGCTTGCCAGGGGTCCTACGAGCAGTACGTC.

The chain links TRBV9 to TRBJ2-1; TRBD2 aligns across 12 bases. J lost 6 bases, V lost 5 bases, and 6 bases had no gene match. From germline, CDR1 is SGDLS and CDR2 YYNGEE. The CDR3 covers 15 residues. This CDR3 reads CASSLTSGSVNEQFF. The CDR3 DNA reads TGTGCCAGCAGTCTGACTAGCGGGAGTGTCAATGAGCAGTTCTTC.

The rearrangement uses TRBV5-5 and TRBJ2-1, with 10 bases aligning to TRBD2. CDR1 is SGHKS, CDR2 YYEKEE, per germline (reference sequence). Unmatched junction bases numbered 1, after V lost 0 bases and J lost 4 bases. This CDR3 comprises 15 residues. CDR3 coding DNA: TGTGCCAGCAGCTTGGTACTAGCGGGGTACAATGAGCAGTTCTTC. Protein: CASSLVLAGYNEQFF.

This clone was recorded at least ten times. The chain is built from TRBV12-3 or TRBV12-4 and TRBJ1-2; 10 positions agree with TRBD1. The CDR3 runs to 12 residues. V lost 6 bases and J lost 7; bases outside the gene matches: 2. The DNA of the CDR3 is TGTGCCAGCAGCCGGGACAGGGGTGGCTACACCTTC. This translates into CASSRDRGGYTF.

The chain links TRBV5-1 to TRBJ1-1; 8 bases fit TRBD1. CDR3 length: 16 amino acids. V trimming: 4 bases; J trimming: 0 bases; junction bases outside the gene matches: 8. Germline loops: CDR1 SGHRS, CDR2 YFSETQ. CDR3 nucleotide sequence: TGCGCCAGCAGCCAATCACAGGGGGTTATGAACACTGAAGCTTTCTTT. Translating gives CASSQSQGVMNTEAFF.

The V gene is TRBV6-6, the J gene TRBJ2-7; D may be TRBD2 (5 bases). The V gene's germline CDR1 is MNHNY and CDR2 SVGAGI (reference sequence). The CDR3 loop spans 13 amino acids. V was shortened by 0 bases and J by 6 bases, with 9 bases between the two germline ends. The CDR3, as DNA: TGTGCCAGCAGTTACTCCCCCGGGGTCGAGCAGTACTTC. Translating gives CASSYSPGVEQYF.

This clone was picked up one time. The genes are TRBV7-2 and TRBJ1-1; 8 nucleotides agree with TRBD1. The germline V gene has CDR1 SGHTA and CDR2 FQGNSA. Unmatched junction bases numbered 4, after V lost 3 bases and J lost 1 base. CDR3 length: 15 residues. In DNA, the CDR3 is TGTGCCAGCAGCTTCCGGGACAGGTCGAACACTGAAGCTTTCTTT. This sequence encodes CASSFRDRSNTEAFF.

The V and J genes are TRBV5-1 and TRBJ1-5; no clear D. V was trimmed by 0 bases and J by 1 base, leaving 11 bases between them. Germline CDR1 reads SGHRS; CDR2 reads YFSETQ. This CDR3 spans 16 amino acids. The CDR3 DNA is TGCGCCAGCAGCTTGGATCCGGCGGGGAGCAATCAGCCCCAGCATTTT. Translating it yields CASSLDPAGSNQPQHF.

This clone was observed a few times. This sequence joins TRBV13 and TRBJ1-1; D gene ambiguous. V was pared by 8 bases and J by 0 bases, with 10 bases between. The germline CDR1 and CDR2 sequences are PRHDT and FYEKMQ (reference sequence). The CDR3 runs 13 residues. The CDR3 region is CASARQMNTEAFF. The DNA of the CDR3 is TGTGCCAGCGCCCGACAAATGAACACTGAAGCTTTCTTT.

The rearrangement links TRBV7-2 to TRBJ1-4; weak D call: TRBD1 (5 bases). Germline V gives CDR1 SGHTA, CDR2 FQGNSA. The germline V and J ends were trimmed by 5 bases and 6 bases, with 10 bases remaining between them. This CDR3 has 13 residues. CDR3 sequence reads: CASSQQVDEKLFF. Written as DNA, the CDR3 is TGTGCCAGCAGCCAACAGGTGGATGAAAAACTGTTTTTT.

V gene TRBV28 combines with J gene TRBJ2-7, with 8 bases matching TRBD2. V shed 2 bases, J shed 0 bases, and the junction held 3 bases outside the gene matches. CDR1 is MDHEN and CDR2 is SYDVKM in the germline V gene. CDR3 length: 15 amino acids. The CDR3 sequence: CASSLAGGLSYEQYF. CDR3 nucleotides: TGTGCCAGCAGTTTAGCGGGGGGCCTCTCCTACGAGCAGTACTTC.

The chain couples TRBV28 to TRBJ2-1, with D possibly being TRBD1 (6 bases). Looked up from germline, CDR1 is MDHEN and CDR2 is SYDVKM. V lost 6 bases to trimming and J lost 7 bases, with 13 bases between them. The CDR3 contains 13 residues. The CDR3 loop reads CASSPRGRNEQFF. In DNA, the CDR3 is TGTGCCAGCAGCCCCAGGGGTAGGAATGAGCAGTTCTTC.

V and J are TRBV6-6 and TRBJ1-6; D is unclear. The germline gives CDR1 MNHNY, CDR2 SVGAGI (reference sequence). CDR3 length: 13 residues. V shed 6 bases and J shed 7 bases, with 10 bases lying between them. The CDR3 coding sequence is TGTGCCAGCAGGAACGGGAGGAATTCACCCCTCCACTTT. It yields the protein CASRNGRNSPLHF.

The chain recombines TRBV9 with TRBJ1-1; D is unclear. V was pared by 5 bases and J by 3 bases, with 11 bases between. Germline-derived CDR1 and CDR2 are SGDLS and YYNGEE. This CDR3 has 13 amino acids. This CDR3 is CASSYSVDTEAFF. The DNA for the CDR3 is TGTGCCAGCAGTTATTCGGTAGACACTGAAGCTTTCTTT.

V gene TRBV5-6 combines with J gene TRBJ2-3; 7 bases align to TRBD2. The CDR3 covers 14 residues. Germline trimming cut 4 bases from V and 14 bases from J; bases unmatched to any gene: 16. Germline CDR1 and CDR2: SGHDT and YYEEEE. CDR3 amino acids: CASSPATIAGRGYF. The DNA for the CDR3 is TGTGCCAGCAGCCCGGCGACCATAGCGGGCAGAGGGTATTTT.

The chain recombines TRBV6-1 with TRBJ1-1; D is ambiguous. The CDR3 spans 14 residues. V gave up 1 base and J gave up 5 bases, with 11 bases separating them. Germline V gene lookup returns CDR1 MNHNS and CDR2 SASEGT. The CDR3 loop reads CASSEGNYPTEAFF. For the CDR3, the DNA is TGTGCCAGCAGTGAAGGGAACTATCCTACTGAAGCTTTCTTT.

V gene TRBV19 combines with J gene TRBJ2-2; TRBD2 might be the D (6 bases). The V gene's germline CDR1 is LNHDA and CDR2 SQIVND (reference sequence). This CDR3 is 17 amino acids long. V shed 4 bases and J shed 0 bases, with 15 bases lying between them. CDR3 loop: CASSRRGGQTNTGELFF. The CDR3 coding sequence is TGTGCCAGTAGTAGAAGAGGAGGGCAGACGAACACCGGGGAGCTGTTTTTT.

The V gene is TRBV30, the J gene TRBJ2-2; D is possibly TRBD2 (5 bases). The V end lost 4 bases, the J end lost 1 base, and 13 bases lay between the germline ends. The CDR3 spans 15 residues. Germline V lookup: CDR1 GTSNPN, CDR2 SVGIG (reference sequence). In DNA, the CDR3 is TGTGCCTGGAAGGGTGGGAGTCGGAACACCGGGGAGCTGTTTTTT. This gives the protein CAWKGGSRNTGELFF.

The J gene is TRBJ1-1, the V gene TRBV18; D uncertain. The V gene lost 5 bases and the J gene lost 1 base, with 8 bases spanning the gap. The CDR3 has 13 residues. Looked up from germline, CDR1 is KGHSH and CDR2 is LQKENI. In DNA form, the CDR3 reads TGTGCCAGCTCAGGCTCAGAGAACACTGAAGCTTTCTTT. The encoded protein is CASSGSENTEAFF.

The CDR3 DNA follows: TGTGCCAGCCACTCACGGAGACGCACAGATACGCAGTATTTT. Residues: CASHSRRRTDTQYF. The rearrangement joins TRBV19 to TRBJ2-3; D remains unclear. The ends were cut back, 9 bases at V and 1 base at J, with 14 bases in the middle. This CDR3 is built from 14 residues. Germline V gene sequence: CDR1 LNHDA, CDR2 SQIVND (reference sequence).

This chain links TRBV28 with TRBJ2-5; the D gene is possibly TRBD2 (6 bases). The CDR3 spans 15 residues. V gave up 1 base and J gave up 6 bases, with 15 bases separating them. Germline values: CDR1 MDHEN, CDR2 SYDVKM. As DNA, the CDR3 is TGTGCCAGCAGTTTATCTGGGGAGGTGTTGAAGACCCAGTACTTC. Its protein is CASSLSGEVLKTQYF. Variable domain in full (rest from reference TRBV28 and TRBJ2-5): DVKVTQSSRYLVKRTGEKVFLECVQDMDHENMFWYRQDPGLGLRLIYFSYDVKMKEKGDIPEGYSVSREKKERFSLILESASTNQTSMYLCASSLSGEVLKTQYFGPGTRLLVL.

A remark on this clone: The junction differs from germline at one of its ends, possibly a read error. The chain uses TRBV18 and TRBJ2-2, with D perhaps matching TRBD2 (5 bases). Germline lookup yields CDR1 KGHSH and CDR2 LQKENI. CDR3 size: 12 residues. The CDR3 sequence: CASSISNRGAVF. The DNA of the CDR3 is TGTGCCAGCTCAATATCTAACCGGGGAGCTGTTTTT.

The J gene is TRBJ1-6, the V gene TRBV5-1; possibly TRBD1 for D (6 bases). This CDR3 has 14 residues. Germline CDR1 is SGHRS and CDR2 is YFSETQ. Trimming shortened V by 1 base and J by 7 bases, and 9 bases separated the two germline ends. The DNA for the CDR3 is TGCGCCAGCAGCTTGCGGCAGGGGAATTCACCCCTCCACTTT. Translated, it gives CASSLRQGNSPLHF.

The chain uses TRBV30 and TRBJ1-6, with 10 bases aligning to TRBD1. The V and J ends lost 3 bases and 11 bases, in that order; junction bases with no gene match: 7. Germline values: CDR1 GTSNPN, CDR2 SVGIG (reference sequence). The CDR3 runs 14 residues. CDR3 DNA: TGTGCCTGGAGGACAGGGGGCCCGGCGGCACCCCTCCACTTT. It translates to CAWRTGGPAAPLHF.

The chain employs TRBV5-5 and TRBJ1-3, with TRBD1 matching 7 bases. Germline V gene lookup returns CDR1 SGHKS and CDR2 YYEKEE (reference sequence). V was pared by 5 bases and J by 0 bases, with 5 bases of the junction left unmatched. The CDR3 runs 15 residues. The CDR3 region has the DNA TGTGCCAGCAGACGGGACAGTCGCTCTGGAAACACCATATATTTT. It yields the protein CASRRDSRSGNTIYF.

The V call is TRBV5-1, the J call TRBJ2-5; 8 bases line up with TRBD2. The CDR3 is 17 residues long. V shed 0 bases, J shed 1 base, and the junction held 8 bases outside the gene matches. Germline CDR1 SGHRS, CDR2 YFSETQ. The CDR3 reads CASSLVFSGVVQETQYF. The CDR3, as DNA: TGCGCCAGCAGCTTGGTGTTTAGCGGGGTGGTCCAAGAGACCCAGTACTTC.